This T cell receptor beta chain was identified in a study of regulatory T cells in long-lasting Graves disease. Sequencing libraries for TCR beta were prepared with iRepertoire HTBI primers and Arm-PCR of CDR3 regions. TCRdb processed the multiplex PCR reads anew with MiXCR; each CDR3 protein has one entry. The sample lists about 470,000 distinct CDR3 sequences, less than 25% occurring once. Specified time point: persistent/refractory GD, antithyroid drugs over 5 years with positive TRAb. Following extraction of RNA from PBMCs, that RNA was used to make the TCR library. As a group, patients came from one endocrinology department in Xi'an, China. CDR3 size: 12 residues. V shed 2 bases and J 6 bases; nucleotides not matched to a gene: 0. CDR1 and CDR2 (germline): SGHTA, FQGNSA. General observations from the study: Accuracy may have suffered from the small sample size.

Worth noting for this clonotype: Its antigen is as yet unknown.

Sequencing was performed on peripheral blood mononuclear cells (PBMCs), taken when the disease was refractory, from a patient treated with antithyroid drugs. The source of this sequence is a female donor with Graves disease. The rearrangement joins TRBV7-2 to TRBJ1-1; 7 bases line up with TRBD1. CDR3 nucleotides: TGTGCCAGCAGCTTAAGGGGGCCTGAAGCTTTCTTT. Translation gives CASSLRGPEAFF.